This T cell receptor (beta chain) derives from a study of response to subunit inactivated influenza vaccine (dated by TCRdb to 2016 to 2018). Describing the broader study: Deep quantitative profiling of the T cell receptor repertoire was used in the study to follow responses to a trivalent subunit inactivated influenza vaccine. What the work shows at the level of the full study, not this receptor alone: It was suggested by the authors that each seasonal influenza vaccination may recruit only a limited number of new T cells.

The CDR1 and CDR2 encoded by the germline V gene (reference sequence) are DFQATT and SNEGSKA. Cut back by 4 bases and 1 base, the V and J ends lie 13 bases apart. The CDR3 numbers 14 residues from cysteine through phenylalanine. The CDR3 DNA has 42 bases and is translated from base 1. The library was produced with RT-PCR. The sequencing machine was an Illumina HiSeq 2500. TCRdb itself trimmed the public reads at Q25 with fastp, ran MiXCR and retained productive beta chains. CDR3 protein duplicates are merged, each entry listing the most common genes and DNA. The sample table contains 280,000 or so distinct CDR3 sequences; only one count was recorded for 21% of them. Jointly, the top ten make up more than 8.5% of the sample. This clonotype has more than one count but fewer than ten. The target of this receptor is not known. Base qualities were left out, and no much larger clone turns up one base away.

The TCR was taken from a man in his fifties or sixties who received an inactivated influenza vaccine. Donor details come from another sample of the same person, matched by shared clones. The material sequenced was PBMCs from blood, taken less than 22 months after vaccination. The chain links TRBV20-1 with TRBJ2-5, with the D segment identity uncertain. The nucleotide sequence is given as TGCAGTGCTATGCGGACGGAATTCCAAGAGACCCAGTACTTC. This gives the protein CSAMRTEFQETQYF.